This TCR beta chain was captured in a study of CD8 T cells in Susac syndrome. The CDR3 is 13 residues long. Trimming took off 5 bases at V and 11 bases at J, with 13 bases between the two ends. Negative isolation was used for CD8+ and CD4+ T cells and FACS enrichment for TEMRA cells. The authors reverse transcribed 0.5 to 1 ug RNA with random hexamers. TCRdb reanalysed the immunoSEQ multiplex PCR reads using MiXCR and keeps one entry per CDR3 protein. The sample consists of 150,000 to 200,000 distinct CDR3 sequences, around 94% of them appearing once. The chain is built from TRBV12-3 or TRBV12-4 and TRBJ1-6; D possibly corresponds to TRBD1 (6 bases). This TCR came from a human donor in good health. The sample taken for sequencing was CD4+ T cells from PBMCs. Here the CDR3 reads CASSPGRGTPLHF. The DNA of the CDR3 is TGTGCCAGCAGTCCCGGGAGGGGGACACCCCTCCACTTT.